The T cell receptor (beta chain) under discussion was sequenced for a study of beta chain features in type 1 diabetes (dated by TCRdb to 2017 to 2018). Describing the broader study: Mean age, gender distribution, total cell number and subset yield did not differ between patients and healthy donors. The study compared TCRB repertoires of sorted circulating CD4+ T cell subsets between recently diagnosed type 1 diabetes patients and matched healthy donors. A total of 85 million to 140 million sorted cells were examined across all samples, and a strong correlation was observed between cell number per subset and RNA yield. Regulatory and stem cell-like memory subsets were isolated from only 8 patients and 8 healthy donors, whereas naive and central memory subsets came from all 30 or so donors.

The entire amount of isolated RNA was reverse transcribed using the High Capacity cDNA Reverse Transcription Kit, so the sequenced TCRB transcripts were expressed ones. Naive, central memory and regulatory T cell samples underwent deep immunoSEQ sequencing, averaging about 3.57 million total reads per sample. After sorted cells were lysed in RLT buffer, RNA was extracted with DNase-treated RNeasy Micro or Mini kits, with the choice depending on cell number. Each cell subset was processed separately to prevent cross-contamination, with patient and healthy donor samples processed together. TCRB sequences were amplified from cDNA with the immunoSEQ multiplex PCR, producing 87-bp fragments spanning the CDR3 region. The amplicons were sequenced using the Illumina HiSeq platform. The source study handled its data this way. PCR bias was corrected computationally using synthetic template baselines, and reads within Hamming distance 2 were collapsed, with unmergeable singletons discarded. By aligning reads against IMGT, V, D and J genes, CDR3 length, and insertions or deletions at six rearrangement sites were assigned. Within each subset, clonotype counts were normalized to the number of sorted cells before true diversity and Gini coefficients were calculated with the tcR R package. The overlap coefficient, calculated on TCRB nucleotide sequences, was used to quantify repertoire sharing. As a proxy for the pre-selection repertoire, out-of-frame TCRB sequences from naive cells were analyzed. What TCRdb holds here is the immuneACCESS table cut down to in-frame rearrangements. Part of the clones is not present; checked against another copy, under half of the missing clones reflect an unresolved V gene, and the others are unexplained. V and J calls and clone size are copied from that table; D and trimming were computed from the DNA. The sample records around 150,000 clones, 50% to 70% of which are singletons. The biggest ten clones account for roughly 0.092% of the sample.

With regard to this clone: Its recognized antigen is unknown. No much larger clone exists at a distance of one base, and base qualities are not known.

Study-level results and caveats: Shorter templates might have been favored by PCR, but patient and control samples were amplified and corrected together, so both groups would have been affected equally by any skew. Fewer insertions and more nucleotide deletions at VDJ recombination sites were observed in patients with type 1 diabetes, implying thymic rearrangement abnormalities. Type 1 diabetes patients showed a moderate but significant shortening of TCRB CDR3 length in all four CD4+ subsets. Naive, central memory and regulatory TCRB repertoires appeared to be more alike among patients than among healthy donors. HLA sub-analyses involved small numbers of individuals, so any influence of HLA type on TCRB rearrangement remained unresolved. Sequencing cDNA rather than genomic DNA could over-represent highly expressing activated cells, although activation and CD3 levels did not differ between groups.

CDR1 and CDR2 are drawn from the germline V gene (reference sequence): SEHNR, FQNEAQ. After removal of 1 base from V and 6 bases from J, the junction retains 15 bases not matched to a gene. The CDR3, cysteine through phenylalanine, is 19 amino acids long. Only the CDR3 portion is preserved as DNA: 57 bases, with reading frame beginning at the first base. From each donor, a single peripheral blood sample of around 120 mL on average was drawn into heparinised tubes. A BD FACSAria II and a panel including CD45RO, CCR7, CD25, CD127, CD95 and CD27 were used to sort naive, central memory, regulatory and stem cell-like memory CD4+ T cells. A purity above 95% was achieved for all sorted populations. PBMCs were isolated right away by Lymphoprep density gradient centrifugation and were stained directly, without culture. Samples were stained and sorted in pairs, with one healthy donor and one patient per experiment, so that batch effects were minimized.

Sequencing was done on a sample of naive CD4+ T cells from blood. Explained via the paper, the cell subset or site label denotes: true naive CD4+ T cells. The V gene is TRBV7-9 and the J gene is TRBJ2-1, with 10 junctional bases fitting TRBD2. The TCR sequence derives from a man younger than 45 with type 1 diabetes. The CDR3 sequence is CASSLVWLAGAAGLNEQFF. The DNA sequence is TGTGCCAGCAGCTTAGTATGGCTAGCGGGGGCCGCCGGGCTCAATGAGCAGTTCTTC.